The 25 T cell receptor beta chains listed next were all sequenced from one sample in a study of beta chain features in type 1 diabetes. The authors reverse transcribed all of the isolated RNA, so sequencing captured expressed TCRB transcripts. Here immunoSEQ multiplex PCR was the method, and the copy in TCRdb shows in-frame clones only, minus some. The profile covers roughly 140,000 clones, with over 8.5% appearing a single time and roughly 2% taken by the ten largest. The sample comprised central memory CD4+ T cells from blood. The receptors come from a young man in good health.

The chain links TRBV9 to TRBJ2-2; 11 positions match TRBD1. Trimming took 4 bases from V and 4 from J; bases not matched to a gene: 9. This CDR3 has 17 residues. Germline values: CDR1 SGDLS, CDR2 YYNGEE. CDR3 residues: CASSPPRGTGGTGELFF. In nucleotides, the CDR3 is TGTGCCAGCAGCCCCCCCAGGGGGACAGGGGGCACCGGGGAGCTGTTTTTT.

Many counts were recorded for this clone. The genes are TRBV2 and TRBJ2-3, with D unresolved. The CDR3 has 14 residues. Trimming left V 5 bases short and J 1 base short, with 10 bases between. CDR1 SNHLY and CDR2 FYNNEI come from the germline V gene. DNA for the CDR3: TGTGCCAGCAGTATCGAGAGAGGCACAGATACGCAGTATTTT. This gives the protein CASSIERGTDTQYF. The variable domain in full, completed from reference TRBV2 and TRBJ2-3, reads EPEVTQTPSHQVTQMGQEVILRCVPISNHLYFYWYRQILGQKVEFLVSFYNNEISEKSEIFDDQFSVERPDGSNFTLKIRSTKLEDSAMYFCASSIERGTDTQYFGPGTRLTVL.

This clone was counted a few times. The chain joins TRBV7-2 to TRBJ2-3; TRBD1 matches at 8 bases. V shed 4 bases, J shed 3 bases, and the junction held 3 bases outside the gene matches. The CDR3 is made up of 14 amino acids. The germline CDR1 and CDR2 sequences are SGHTA and FQGNSA. CDR3 bases: TGTGCCAGCAGCTCAGGGGGCTGGACAGATACGCAGTATTTT. This encodes CASSSGGWTDTQYF.

This clone was detected a few times. V and J are TRBV28 and TRBJ2-1; D is perhaps TRBD2 (6 bases). V lost 5 bases and J 2 bases, leaving 16 bases between the germline ends. The CDR3 extends over 16 amino acids. The germline V gene has CDR1 MDHEN and CDR2 SYDVKM. The CDR3, as DNA: TGTGCCAGCAGTGGCCGACTAGGTCGTCCCTACAATGAGCAGTTCTTC. It translates to CASSGRLGRPYNEQFF.

Here the CDR3 reads CASSGRDSGANVLTF. DNA for the CDR3: TGTGCCAGCAGCGGGCGTGACTCTGGGGCCAACGTCCTGACTTTC. The chain links TRBV9 to TRBJ2-6; D gene uncertain. Trimming pared 3 bases from V and 0 bases from J, leaving 7 bases between. The CDR3 is 15 amino acids. Looked up from germline, CDR1 is SGDLS and CDR2 is YYNGEE.

A few counts support this clone. The CDR3 DNA sequence: TGTGCCAGCAGTTACTCGGGAAGGACGAGACAAGAGACCCAGTACTTC. This translates into CASSYSGRTRQETQYF. This chain uses TRBV6-5 with TRBJ2-5, with D unclear. Germline V gene data show CDR1 as MNHEY and CDR2 as SVGAGI. This CDR3 contains 16 residues. The V gene lost 0 bases and the J gene lost 2 bases, with 13 bases spanning the gap.

The table lists this clone with a few counts. The chain joins TRBV7-7 to TRBJ2-5; perhaps D is TRBD1 or TRBD2 (5 bases each). The CDR3 spans 13 residues. The germline V gene has CDR1 SSHAT and CDR2 FNYEAQ (reference sequence). The V and J ends lost 3 bases and 1 base respectively, with 6 bases between them. CDR3 bases: TGTGCCAGCAGCTTGGGACCCCAAGAGACCCAGTACTTC. Its protein is CASSLGPQETQYF.

This sequence joins TRBV28 and TRBJ1-1, with D maybe TRBD1 (6 bases). V lost 7 bases to trimming and J lost 0 bases, with 12 bases between them. CDR3 length: 14 amino acids. The germline V gene encodes CDR1 MDHEN and CDR2 SYDVKM. In DNA form, the CDR3 reads TGTGCCAGCATAGGCCAGGGGATGAACACTGAAGCTTTCTTT. It encodes CASIGQGMNTEAFF. Supplemented by reference TRBV28 and TRBJ1-1, the full variable domain reads DVKVTQSSRYLVKRTGEKVFLECVQDMDHENMFWYRQDPGLGLRLIYFSYDVKMKEKGDIPEGYSVSREKKERFSLILESASTNQTSMYLCASIGQGMNTEAFFGQGTRLTVV.

In this sample, this clone turned up a few times. The rearrangement links TRBV7-2 to TRBJ2-3; D is possibly TRBD1 (5 bases). Trimming shortened V by 4 bases and J by 8 bases, and 10 bases separated the two germline ends. Germline V gives CDR1 SGHTA, CDR2 FQGNSA. CDR3 size: 12 residues. CDR3 in amino acids: CASSWEGVTQYF. The CDR3 region has the DNA TGTGCCAGCAGCTGGGAAGGGGTTACGCAGTATTTT.

V is TRBV6-5 and J is TRBJ2-2; D call uncertain. Trimming shortened V by 7 bases and J by 2 bases, and 11 bases separated the two germline ends. Germline V gene sequence: CDR1 MNHEY, CDR2 SVGAGI. The CDR3 length is 14 residues. CDR3 in amino acids: CASTTASNTGELFF. CDR3 sequence (DNA): TGTGCCAGCACTACAGCCAGTAACACCGGGGAGCTGTTTTTT.

This chain links TRBV7-9 with TRBJ2-6; D call uncertain. There are 13 residues in the CDR3. Looked up from germline, CDR1 is SEHNR and CDR2 is FQNEAQ (reference sequence). V lost 2 bases, J lost 3 bases, and 2 bases lay in between. This chain's CDR3 is CASSLNGANVLTF. The CDR3 DNA sequence: TGTGCCAGCAGCTTAAATGGGGCCAACGTCCTGACTTTC.

This clone was seen a handful of times. The CDR3 sequence: CASSFRDRGQFKNIQYF. CDR3 DNA: TGTGCCAGCAGCTTCCGGGACAGGGGCCAATTTAAAAACATTCAGTACTTC. V gene TRBV5-6 combines with J gene TRBJ2-4; 10 nucleotides match TRBD1. CDR3 size: 17 residues. Trimming cost V 2 bases and J 4 bases; bases outside gene matches: 9. The germline gives CDR1 SGHDT, CDR2 YYEEEE.

This clone was seen a handful of times. V usage is TRBV2 and J usage is TRBJ2-1; TRBD1 matches at 7 bases. The CDR3 is 15 amino acids. The ends lost 6 bases at V and 4 bases at J; junction bases unmatched: 9. Germline loops: CDR1 SNHLY, CDR2 FYNNEI. CDR3 DNA sequence: TGTGCCAGCAGGAGAGACAGGGCTGGTTACAATGAGCAGTTCTTC. This sequence encodes CASRRDRAGYNEQFF.

This clone has at least ten counts. V usage is TRBV9 and J usage is TRBJ2-3; D is unclear. With 7 bases removed from V and 6 bases from J, the gap between germline ends came to 12 bases. This CDR3 region has 12 residues. Germline V CDR1 and CDR2: SGDLS, YYNGEE. CDR3 DNA: TGTGCCAGCGGGAACTCTATGGATACGCAGTATTTT. It codes for CASGNSMDTQYF.

A single count supports this clone. The rearrangement uses TRBV4-2 and TRBJ1-4, with D unresolved. Per germline, CDR1 LGHNA and CDR2 YNFKEQ. Trimming took off 1 base at V and 4 bases at J, with 13 bases between the two ends. This CDR3 is 16 amino acids long. CDR3 coding DNA: TGTGCCAGCAGCCAAGGGGAAAACCTTGTTAATGAAAAACTGTTTTTT. Translating it yields CASSQGENLVNEKLFF.

A few counts support this clone. The chain recombines TRBV5-6 with TRBJ2-3; possible D gene TRBD2, 6 bases. Germline lookup yields CDR1 SGHDT and CDR2 YYEEEE. The CDR3 spans 16 residues. V shed 4 bases and J shed 2 bases, with 17 bases lying between them. CDR3 DNA: TGTGCCAGCAGCCGGGAGCGGACAAGGATCACAGATACGCAGTATTTT. It specifies CASSRERTRITDTQYF.

There are a few counts of this clone. J is TRBJ2-5 and V is TRBV5-4; 9 bases agree with TRBD2. Germline V gives CDR1 SGHNT, CDR2 YYREEE (reference sequence). The junction had 5 bases not matched to a gene; V was cut back by 0 bases and J by 2 bases. The CDR3 extends over 16 amino acids. CDR3 coding DNA: TGTGCCAGCAGCTTGGATCAGCGGGGGGCACAAGAGACCCAGTACTTC. Residues: CASSLDQRGAQETQYF.

In its sample, this clone was seen many times. A read error may produce the germline difference seen at one junction end. The V call is TRBV25-1, the J call TRBJ1-4; D perhaps matches TRBD1 (6 bases). This CDR3 comprises 13 residues. CDR1 and CDR2 (germline): MGHDK, SYGVNS. The CDR3, as DNA: TGTGCCAGCAGTGAATATAAGAGCCAGGGGACGGTTTTT. Encoded protein: CASSEYKSQGTVF.

Concerning this clone itself: Distinct nucleotide sequences in the sample also encode this CDR3. The chain uses TRBV29-1 and TRBJ2-3; 7 nucleotides agree with TRBD2. The germline CDR1 and CDR2 sequences are SQVTM and ANQGSEA. V shed 6 bases, J shed 6 bases, and the junction held 0 bases outside the gene matches. The CDR3 consists of 10 residues. The CDR3 protein is CSVGGDTQYF. Written as DNA, the CDR3 is TGCAGCGTGGGGGGGGATACGCAGTATTTT.

There are a few counts of this clone. This chain connects TRBV30 to TRBJ1-2, with 10 bases fitting TRBD1. CDR1 is GTSNPN, CDR2 SVGIG, per germline (reference sequence). The CDR3 contains 16 residues. CDR3 protein: CAGEGQGRSLGYGYTF. CDR3 nucleotides: TGTGCTGGGGAGGGACAGGGGCGATCTTTAGGCTATGGCTACACCTTC.

This clone was observed a few times. The chain combines TRBV6-1 with TRBJ2-1; D is uncertain. CDR1 is MNHNS, CDR2 SASEGT, per germline. This CDR3 comprises 10 residues. V shed 7 bases and J shed 8 bases, with 6 bases lying between them. The CDR3 loop is CASISYEQFF. CDR3 DNA sequence: TGTGCCAGCATAAGCTATGAGCAGTTCTTC.

V and J are TRBV29-1 and TRBJ1-1; D unclear. This CDR3 region has 14 residues. The ends were cut back, 7 bases at V and 1 base at J, with 16 bases in the middle. Germline V gene data show CDR1 as SQVTM and CDR2 as ANQGSEA. The CDR3 nucleotides are TGCAGCGCCGAAGATGGGTATTCGAACACTGAAGCTTTCTTT. This translates into CSAEDGYSNTEAFF.

This clone was detected a few times. The chain uses TRBV29-1 and TRBJ1-1; TRBD1 might be the D (5 bases). CDR3 length: 14 residues. V dropped 0 bases and J dropped 5 bases, with 13 bases sitting between them. CDR1 is SQVTM and CDR2 is ANQGSEA in the germline V gene. CDR3 sequence reads: CSVEEAGRGTEAFF. For the CDR3, the DNA is TGCAGCGTTGAAGAGGCAGGGAGAGGAACTGAAGCTTTCTTT.

At least ten counts were recorded for this clone. This chain links TRBV9 with TRBJ1-2; tentatively, D is TRBD1 (5 bases). Trimming removed 5 bases from V and 6 bases from J, with 23 bases in between. This CDR3 comprises 16 residues. CDR1 is SGDLS, CDR2 YYNGEE, per germline. The CDR3 protein is CASSREPRDISNGYTF. The CDR3 DNA sequence: TGTGCCAGCAGTCGAGAGCCCAGGGATATTTCAAATGGCTACACCTTC.

In this sample, this clone turned up a few times. The V and J genes are TRBV30 and TRBJ2-2, with 11 bases that match TRBD1. V was clipped by 2 bases and J by 6 bases; unmatched bases: 2. The germline V gene has CDR1 GTSNPN and CDR2 SVGIG (reference sequence). CDR3 length: 14 residues. The CDR3 nucleotides read TGTGCCTGGAGTCCGGGACAGGGGGCCGGGGAGCTGTTTTTT. Protein: CAWSPGQGAGELFF.